This T cell receptor beta chain was found in a study of cytomegalovirus exposure and HLA in healthy donors. For the study at large: Membership in the Caucasian-associated ancestry cluster was found for 65% to 85% of 300 to 400 genotyped donors.

Both 60 Vbeta primers and 13 Jbeta primers went into the PCR. Clones were read by immunoSEQ multiplex PCR, and TCRdb kept only the in-frame ones, dropping some. This repertoire shows a few hundred thousand clones, around 90% found once; its top ten account for 1.5% to 2%. Regarding the study as a whole: Researchers reported that a few CMV-associated chains were confirmed in vitro as CMV antigen-specific. Sequencing depth roughly uniform across donors was assumed in presence/absence analyses. In a later analysis, DRB1 alleles had the most associated TCRs; HLA-C alleles the fewest.

Of note for this clone: Its antigen is as yet unknown.

Sequenced: PBMCs. The source of this sequence is a girl between 2 and 10 years old in good health and CMV-seronegative.

The CDR3 region is CASSLGVTQPQHF. The CDR3 nucleotides are TGTGCCAGCAGCTTAGGAGTTACGCAGCCCCAGCATTTT. The chain recombines TRBV7-2 with TRBJ1-5; D is ambiguous. CDR1 SGHTA and CDR2 FQGNSA come from the germline V gene. V shed 1 base and J shed 7 bases, with 8 bases lying between them. This CDR3 contains 13 residues. Filled out from reference TRBV7-2 and TRBJ1-5, the complete variable domain reads GAGVSQSPSNKVTEKGKDVELRCDPISGHTALYWYRQSLGQGLEFLIYFQGNSAPDKSGLPSDRFSAERTGGSVSTLTIQRTQQEDSAVYLCASSLGVTQPQHFGDGTRLSIL.